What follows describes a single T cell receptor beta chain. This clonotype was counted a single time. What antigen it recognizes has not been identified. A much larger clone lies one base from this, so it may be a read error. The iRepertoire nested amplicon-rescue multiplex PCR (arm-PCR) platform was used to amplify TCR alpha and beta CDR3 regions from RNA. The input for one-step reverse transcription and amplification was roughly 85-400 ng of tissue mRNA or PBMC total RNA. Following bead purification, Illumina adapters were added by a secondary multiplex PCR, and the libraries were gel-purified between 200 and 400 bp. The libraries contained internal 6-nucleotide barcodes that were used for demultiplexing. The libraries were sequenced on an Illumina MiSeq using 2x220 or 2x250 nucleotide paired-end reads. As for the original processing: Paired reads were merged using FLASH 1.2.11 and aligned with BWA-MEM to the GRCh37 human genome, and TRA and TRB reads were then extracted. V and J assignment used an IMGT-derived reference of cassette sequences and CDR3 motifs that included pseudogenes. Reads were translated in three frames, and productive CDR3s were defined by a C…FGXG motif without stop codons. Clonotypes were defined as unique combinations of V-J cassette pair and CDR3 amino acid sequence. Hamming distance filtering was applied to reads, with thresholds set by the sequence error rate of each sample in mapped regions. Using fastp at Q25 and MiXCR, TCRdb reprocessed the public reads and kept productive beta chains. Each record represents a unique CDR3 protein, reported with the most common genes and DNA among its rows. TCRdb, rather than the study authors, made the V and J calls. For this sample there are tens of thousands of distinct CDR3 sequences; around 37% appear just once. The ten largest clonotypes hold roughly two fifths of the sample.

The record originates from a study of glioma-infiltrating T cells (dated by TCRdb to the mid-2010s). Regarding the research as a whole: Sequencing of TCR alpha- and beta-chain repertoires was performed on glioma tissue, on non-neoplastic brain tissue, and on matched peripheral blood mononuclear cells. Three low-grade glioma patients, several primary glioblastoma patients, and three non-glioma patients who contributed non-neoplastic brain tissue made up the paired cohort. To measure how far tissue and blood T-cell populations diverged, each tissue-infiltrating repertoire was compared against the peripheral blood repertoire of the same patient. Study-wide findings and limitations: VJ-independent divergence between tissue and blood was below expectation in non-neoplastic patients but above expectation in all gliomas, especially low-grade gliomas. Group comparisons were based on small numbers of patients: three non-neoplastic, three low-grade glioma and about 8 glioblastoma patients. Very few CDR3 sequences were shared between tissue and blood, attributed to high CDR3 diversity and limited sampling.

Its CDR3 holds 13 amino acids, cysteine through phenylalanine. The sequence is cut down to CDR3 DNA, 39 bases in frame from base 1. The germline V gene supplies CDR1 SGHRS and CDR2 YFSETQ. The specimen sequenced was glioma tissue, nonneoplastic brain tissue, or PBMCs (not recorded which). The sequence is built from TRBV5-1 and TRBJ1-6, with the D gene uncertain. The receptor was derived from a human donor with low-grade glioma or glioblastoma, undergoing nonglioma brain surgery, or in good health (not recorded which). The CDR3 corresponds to CASGLGPGSPLHF. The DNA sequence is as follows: TGCGCCAGCGGCTTGGGTCCTGGATCACCCCTCCACTTT.